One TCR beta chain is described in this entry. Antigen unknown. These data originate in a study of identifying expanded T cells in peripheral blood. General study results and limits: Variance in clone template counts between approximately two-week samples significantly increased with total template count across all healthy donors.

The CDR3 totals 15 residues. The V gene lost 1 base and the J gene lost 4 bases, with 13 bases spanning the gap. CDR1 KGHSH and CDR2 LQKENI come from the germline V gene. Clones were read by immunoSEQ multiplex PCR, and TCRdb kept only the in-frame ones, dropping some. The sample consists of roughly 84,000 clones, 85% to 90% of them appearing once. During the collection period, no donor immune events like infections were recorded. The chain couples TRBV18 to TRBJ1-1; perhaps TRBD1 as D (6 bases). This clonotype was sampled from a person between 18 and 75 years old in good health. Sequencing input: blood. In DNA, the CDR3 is TGTGCCAGCTCACCACGTGTGGGGGGGGCCACTGAAGCTTTCTTT. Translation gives CASSPRVGGATEAFF.